This T cell receptor (beta chain) was sequenced during a study of T-cell memory formation after mild COVID-19 (TCRdb year 2021). Context from the whole study: Most TCR sequence clusters were specific to one of the two donors. In two donors, T-cell clones that expanded and contracted after mild COVID-19 were followed by sequencing TCRalpha and TCRbeta repertoires longitudinally. The cohort was made up of two young adult volunteers, one female and one male, who were previously healthy. What the work shows at the level of the full study, not this receptor alone: Contracting CD4+ clones appeared mostly in the CM and EM memory subsets, whereas CD8+ clones were enriched in EMRA. Clones contracting from day 15 to 85 had balanced CD4/CD8 phenotypes, while a second wave expanding from day 15 to 37 was biased towards CD4+. Some responding clones were found in pre-infection memory, which suggests that pre-existing cross-reactive memory T cells took part in the SARS-CoV-2 response. The study covered only a couple of mild cases, and larger cohorts including severe cases with pre-infection samples were considered necessary. The second-wave clones that peaked on day 37 were not confirmed to be SARS-CoV-2 specific.

PBMCs were isolated by Ficoll-Paque density gradient centrifugation. Sequencer: Illumina NovaSeq 6000. TCRalpha and TCRbeta cDNA libraries were constructed by 5'RACE with constant-segment primers, with sample barcodes and unique molecular identifiers being introduced. RNA was extracted from every sample with Trizol reagent. Libraries were amplified in two PCR steps, with a second sample barcode and Illumina TruSeq adapters added in the second step. The libraries were sequenced on an Illumina NovaSeq using 2 x 150 bp paired-end reads. The study's processing was this. Reads were demultiplexed and collapsed into UMI-guided consensus sequences with migec v1.2.7. Using mixcr v2.1.11, UMI consensuses were aligned to TRA and TRB V and J templates and then assembled into clonotypes. Clonotypes were classified as expanded or contracted when called significant by both edgeR and NoisET, with noise models trained on biological replicates. edgeR calls used a false discovery rate-adjusted p below 0.01 and a log2 fold-change threshold of 1. As an exploratory analysis of dynamics, PCA with hierarchical clustering was applied to max-normalized trajectories of the 1000 most abundant clonotypes. Separately sequenced CD4+ and CD8+ repertoires were used to assign a CD4 or CD8 phenotype to each responding clone. TCRdb cleaned the public reads at Q25 with fastp, built clones with MiXCR and kept in-frame beta chains. Identical CDR3 protein sequences are pooled into one entry, listed with their most common genes and DNA. TCRdb assigned the V and J calls; the authors' analysis was not used. For this sample the table gives some 160,000 distinct CDR3 sequences, of which around a third were detected only once. Around 12% of the sample goes to the ten largest clones.

This clonotype showed up just a few times. Its antigen specificity is not known. Qualities for individual bases were not recorded, and no much larger clone is one base off. This receptor was taken from an adult woman who had mild COVID-19 (a few samples of this study predate the infection). The sample titles of this study are shuffled in the database, so cell type and time point are left out; the donor was told from shared clones. Sequencing was performed on PBMCs or a T cell subset sorted from them (not recorded which).

The CDR3 protein sequence reads: CASSFEGRPVGIYEQYF. The DNA is TGTGCCAGCAGTTTTGAGGGTCGCCCAGTGGGTATCTACGAGCAGTACTTC. The sequence links TRBV27 to TRBJ2-7; 5 matching bases give a weak D call of TRBD2. CDR1 MNHEY and CDR2 SMNVEV are derived from the germline V gene (reference sequence). The CDR3 runs 17 amino acids, cysteine and phenylalanine included. Only the CDR3 region is kept as DNA, spanning 51 bases read in frame from base 1. V is reduced by 3 bases and J by 3 bases, leaving a spacing of 21 bases between them.